This TCR beta chain was identified during a study of blood T cell repertoires in COVID-19. Study background: Samples of COVID-19 (acute and convalescent) were obtained from the United States, Italy and Spain. From T cells, B-cell-depleted T cells, or PBMCs came the material, which was cDNA or gDNA.

Unmatched junction bases numbered 4, after V lost 5 bases and J lost 0 bases. Germline assignment: CDR1 SGHDT and CDR2 YYEEEE. The CDR3 totals 15 residues. In the authors' workflow: Reference gene primer amplification in the assay estimated nucleated cell counts. This table comes from immunoSEQ multiplex PCR, and its TCRdb copy is limited to in-frame clones, with some not included. Clonal size and the V and J genes are those of that table, whereas D and trimming came from the DNA. Of 100,000 to 150,000 clones listed, roughly 72% are singletons. Enrolled during active infection, Seattle patients were then followed longitudinally.

V is TRBV5-6 and J is TRBJ1-3, with TRBD1 identical over 8 bases. This sequence was found in a man older than 75 with COVID-19, enrolled during active disease. The sequenced sample consisted of peripheral blood. The CDR3 coding sequence is TGTGCCAGCAGTCGACAGGGGCTCTCTGGAAACACCATATATTTT. The encoded protein is CASSRQGLSGNTIYF.